The present entry profiles one TCR beta chain with its context. Its specificity is unknown. These data belong to a study of persistence of HIV-infected CD4 T cells. Study-level findings and limits: The rare CMV-responding cells with HIV-1 proviruses were not separately TCR-sequenced.

This was the immunoSEQ version 4 assay in survey mode. TCRdb's copy holds only in-frame clones and misses some; the assay was immunoSEQ multiplex PCR. The sample carries tens of thousands of clones, under 80% recorded once. Germline CDR1 and CDR2: SGHNT and YENEEA. The CDR3 loop spans 15 amino acids. The V gene lost 2 bases and the J gene lost 3 bases, with 14 bases spanning the gap. Overlapping HIV-1 Gag 15-mer peptides at 0.95 to 1 ug per peptide per mL were used. CD4+ T cells upregulating both CD40 ligand and CD69 were sorted as responding cells. Donors had CD4+ T cell counts above 400 cells/uL and were CMV-seropositive.

The TCR sequence derives from an adult man with HIV who was CMV-seropositive. This chain links TRBV11-3 with TRBJ2-7; a weak D match, TRBD1 (5 bases). The sample in question was CD4+ T cells sorted from PBMCs after approximately 19-hour stimulation, obtained from a patient who received antiretroviral therapy. CDR3 sequence reads: CASSLSSGSFYEQYF. CDR3 bases: TGTGCCAGCAGCTTATCGTCAGGGTCTTTCTACGAGCAGTACTTC.